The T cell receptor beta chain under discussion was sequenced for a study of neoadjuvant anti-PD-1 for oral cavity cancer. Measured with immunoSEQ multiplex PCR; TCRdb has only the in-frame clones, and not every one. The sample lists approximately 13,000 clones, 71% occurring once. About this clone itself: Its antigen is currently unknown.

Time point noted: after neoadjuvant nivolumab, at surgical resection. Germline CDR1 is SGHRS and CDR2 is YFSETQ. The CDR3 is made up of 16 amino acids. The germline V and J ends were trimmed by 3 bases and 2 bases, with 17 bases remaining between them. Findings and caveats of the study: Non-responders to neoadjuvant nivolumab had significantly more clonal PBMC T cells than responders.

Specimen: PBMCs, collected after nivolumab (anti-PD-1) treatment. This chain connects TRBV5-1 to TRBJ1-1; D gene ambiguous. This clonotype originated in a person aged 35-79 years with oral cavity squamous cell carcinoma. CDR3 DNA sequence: TGCGCCAGCAGCTCCTTCGACACTGCTTTAAACACTGAAGCTTTCTTT. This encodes CASSSFDTALNTEAFF.